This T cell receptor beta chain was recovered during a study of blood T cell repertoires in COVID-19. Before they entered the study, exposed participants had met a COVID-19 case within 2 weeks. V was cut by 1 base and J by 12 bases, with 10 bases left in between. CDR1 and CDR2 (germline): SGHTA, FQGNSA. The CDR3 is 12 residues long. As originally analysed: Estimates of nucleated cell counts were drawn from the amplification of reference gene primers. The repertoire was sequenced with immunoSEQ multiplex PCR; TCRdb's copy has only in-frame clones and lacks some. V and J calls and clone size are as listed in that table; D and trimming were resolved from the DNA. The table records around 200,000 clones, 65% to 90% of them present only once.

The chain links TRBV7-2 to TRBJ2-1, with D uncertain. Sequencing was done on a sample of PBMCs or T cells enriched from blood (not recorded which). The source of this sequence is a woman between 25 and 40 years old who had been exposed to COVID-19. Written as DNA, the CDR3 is TGTGCCAGCAGCTTAGATTGGGCGTTGCAGTTCTTC. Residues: CASSLDWALQFF.